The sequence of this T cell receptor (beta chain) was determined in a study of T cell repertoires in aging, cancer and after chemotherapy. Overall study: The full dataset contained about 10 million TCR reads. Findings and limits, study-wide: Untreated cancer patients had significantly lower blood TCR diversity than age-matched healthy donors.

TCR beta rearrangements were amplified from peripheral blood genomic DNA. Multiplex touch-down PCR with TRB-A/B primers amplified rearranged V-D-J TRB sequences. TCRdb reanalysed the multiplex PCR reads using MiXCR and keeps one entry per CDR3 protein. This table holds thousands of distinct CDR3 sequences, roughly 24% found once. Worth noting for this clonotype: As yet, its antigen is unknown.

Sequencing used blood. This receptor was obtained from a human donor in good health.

The CDR3 region is CASSSHYFGADTQYF. Written as DNA, the CDR3 is TGTGCCAGCAGTTCCCATTACTTCGGAGCAGATACGCAGTATTTT. This sequence joins TRBV6-5 and TRBJ2-3, with D hard to call. CDR1 and CDR2 from the germline V gene are MNHEY and SVGAGI. V was pared by 4 bases and J by 4 bases, with 15 bases between. The CDR3 loop spans 15 amino acids.